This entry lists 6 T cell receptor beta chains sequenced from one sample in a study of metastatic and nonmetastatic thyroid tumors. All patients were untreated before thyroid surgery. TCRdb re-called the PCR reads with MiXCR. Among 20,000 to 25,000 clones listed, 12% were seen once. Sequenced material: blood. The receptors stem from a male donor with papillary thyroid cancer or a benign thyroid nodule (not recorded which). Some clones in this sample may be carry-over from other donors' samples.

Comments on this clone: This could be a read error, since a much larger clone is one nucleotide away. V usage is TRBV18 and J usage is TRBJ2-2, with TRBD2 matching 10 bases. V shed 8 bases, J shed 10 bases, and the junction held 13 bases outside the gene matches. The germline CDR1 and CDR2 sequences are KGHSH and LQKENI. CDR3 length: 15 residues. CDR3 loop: CASTPGLARSQELFF. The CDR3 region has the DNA TGTGCCAGCACCCCGGGACTAGCGAGGAGCCAGGAGCTGTTTTTT.

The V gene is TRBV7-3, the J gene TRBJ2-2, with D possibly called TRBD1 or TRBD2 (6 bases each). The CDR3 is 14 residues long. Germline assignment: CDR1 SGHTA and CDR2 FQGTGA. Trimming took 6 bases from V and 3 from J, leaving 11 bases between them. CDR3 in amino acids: CASRGGSDTGELFF. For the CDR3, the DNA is TGTGCCAGCAGGGGGGGCTCGGACACCGGGGAGCTGTTTTTT. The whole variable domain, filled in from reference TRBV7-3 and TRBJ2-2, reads GAGVSQTPSNKVTEKGKYVELRCDPISGHTALYWYRQSLGQGPEFLIYFQGTGAADDSGLPNDRFFAVRPEGSVSTLKIQRTERGDSAVYLCASRGGSDTGELFFGEGSRLTVL.

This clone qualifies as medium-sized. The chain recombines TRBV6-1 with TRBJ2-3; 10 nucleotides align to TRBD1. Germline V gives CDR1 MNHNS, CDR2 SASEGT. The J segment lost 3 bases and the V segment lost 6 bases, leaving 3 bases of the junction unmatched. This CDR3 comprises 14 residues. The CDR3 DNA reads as TGTGCCAGCAGGCCGGGACAGGGGACAGATACGCAGTATTTT. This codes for CASRPGQGTDTQYF.

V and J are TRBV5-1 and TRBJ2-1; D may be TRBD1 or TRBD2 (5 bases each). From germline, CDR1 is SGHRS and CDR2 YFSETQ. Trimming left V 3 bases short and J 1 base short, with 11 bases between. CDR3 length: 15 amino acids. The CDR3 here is CASSWDGISYNEQFF. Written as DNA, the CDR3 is TGCGCCAGCAGCTGGGACGGGATTTCCTACAATGAGCAGTTCTTC.

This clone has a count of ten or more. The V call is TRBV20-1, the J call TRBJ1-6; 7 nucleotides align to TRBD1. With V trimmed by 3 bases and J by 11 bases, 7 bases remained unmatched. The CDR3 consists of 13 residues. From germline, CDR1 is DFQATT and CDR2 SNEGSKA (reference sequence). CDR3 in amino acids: CSASRDSEPPLHF. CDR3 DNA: TGCAGTGCTAGCCGGGACAGTGAGCCACCCCTCCACTTT.

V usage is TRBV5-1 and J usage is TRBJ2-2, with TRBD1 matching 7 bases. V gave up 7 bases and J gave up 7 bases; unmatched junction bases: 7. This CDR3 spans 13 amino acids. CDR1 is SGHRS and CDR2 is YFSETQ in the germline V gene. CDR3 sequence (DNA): TGCGCCAGCGGCGGACAGGTCCACGGGGAGCTGTTTTTT. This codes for CASGGQVHGELFF.